Below are 25 T cell receptor beta chains sequenced from a single sample in a study of blood T cell repertoires in COVID-19. The protocol was immunoSEQ multiplex PCR, while the TCRdb copy is restricted to in-frame clones and leaves out a portion. This sample yields some 350,000 clones, of which around nine tenths are seen a single time; 6% to 8% belongs to the top ten. The sample comprised peripheral blood. The source is a woman in her seventies with COVID-19, enrolled during active disease.

The V call is TRBV6-6, the J call TRBJ1-1, with D possibly TRBD1 on 5 matching bases. The CDR3 is 14 residues long. The germline CDR1 and CDR2 sequences are MNHNY and SVGAGI (reference sequence). V gave up 2 bases and J gave up 3 bases, with 10 bases separating them. Here the CDR3 reads CASSYAGMDTEAFF. CDR3 DNA: TGTGCCAGCAGTTACGCAGGGATGGACACTGAAGCTTTCTTT.

This clone was seen only once. The CDR3 loop is CASTPSGEETQYF. The CDR3 coding sequence is TGTGCCAGCACCCCAAGCGGGGAAGAGACCCAGTACTTC. The V call is TRBV6-4, the J call TRBJ2-5; TRBD2 matches at 7 bases. Germline trimming cut 7 bases from V and 3 bases from J; bases unmatched to any gene: 5. This CDR3 has 13 residues. Germline loops: CDR1 MRHNA, CDR2 SNTAGT.

The V gene is TRBV10-1, the J gene TRBJ2-3; 8 nucleotides agree with TRBD2. After removal of 3 bases from V and 7 bases from J, the junction contained 0 bases not matched to a gene. Germline CDR1 WNHNN, CDR2 SYGVQD (reference sequence). The CDR3 loop spans 12 amino acids. The CDR3 reads CASSDSGNTQYF. In DNA form, the CDR3 reads TGCGCCAGCAGTGATAGCGGGAATACGCAGTATTTT.

Of note for this clone: Additional DNA sequences in this sample encode the identical CDR3. The CDR3 region is CASSQAGEQYF. As DNA, the CDR3 is TGTGCCAGCAGCCAAGCAGGAGAGCAGTACTTC. The rearrangement joins TRBV3-1 (or the pseudogene TRBV3-2) to TRBJ2-7, with D uncertain. CDR1 is LGHDT and CDR2 is YNNKEL in the germline V gene (reference sequence). The ends were cut back, 1 base at V and 7 bases at J, with 5 bases in the middle. CDR3 length: 11 amino acids.

This clone was seen a single time. This chain uses TRBV27 with TRBJ1-1; 11 bases map to TRBD1. Germline V gene data show CDR1 as MNHEY and CDR2 as SMNVEV (reference sequence). V shed 1 base, J shed 4 bases, and the junction held 11 bases outside the gene matches. The CDR3 runs to 18 residues. For the CDR3, the DNA is TGTGCCAGCAGTTTATACCCTGGGACAGGGGGTTGGAGCACTGAAGCTTTCTTT. Residues: CASSLYPGTGGWSTEAFF.

This clone has only one observation. V gene TRBV5-6 combines with J gene TRBJ2-7; TRBD1 is a possible D gene (7 bases). Trimming pared 1 base from V and 7 bases from J, leaving 15 bases between. The CDR3 extends over 14 amino acids. Germline V gene lookup returns CDR1 SGHDT and CDR2 YYEEEE. CDR3 residues: CASSLIRQGGEQYF. CDR3 sequence (DNA): TGTGCCAGCAGCTTGATTCGGCAGGGGGGTGAGCAGTACTTC. The full variable domain, rest sourced from reference TRBV5-6 and TRBJ2-7, is DAGVTQSPTHLIKTRGQQVTLRCSPKSGHDTVSWYQQALGQGPQFIFQYYEEEERQRGNFPDRFSGHQFPNYSSELNVNALLLGDSALYLCASSLIRQGGEQYFGPGTRLTVT.

This rearrangement joins TRBV6-6 to TRBJ1-3; D is possibly TRBD1 (6 bases). The germline gives CDR1 MNHNY, CDR2 SVGAGI (reference sequence). The V end was cut by 6 bases, the J end by 4 bases, with 10 bases between. The CDR3 covers 13 residues. CDR3 DNA sequence: TGTGCCAGCAGACAGGGCCGGGGAAACACCATATATTTT. It encodes CASRQGRGNTIYF.

The CDR3 coding sequence is TGCGCCAGCAGACAGGGGGCGGGCACTGAAGCTTTCTTT. It is translated as CASRQGAGTEAFF. This sequence joins TRBV5-1 and TRBJ1-1; 9 bases are shared with TRBD1. This CDR3 has 13 residues. The V and J ends lost 5 bases and 4 bases, in that order; junction bases with no gene match: 3. Looked up from germline, CDR1 is SGHRS and CDR2 is YFSETQ.

The rearrangement joins TRBV18 to TRBJ2-2; 13 bases are a match to TRBD2. CDR3 length: 18 amino acids. Germline CDR1 KGHSH, CDR2 LQKENI. V gave up 1 base and J gave up 2 bases; unmatched junction bases: 4. This CDR3 reads CASSPLGLAGRNTGELFF. Written as DNA, the CDR3 is TGTGCCAGCTCACCACTGGGACTAGCGGGACGCAACACCGGGGAGCTGTTTTTT.

V is TRBV27 and J is TRBJ2-1; D may be TRBD1 (5 bases). Germline V gene data show CDR1 as MNHEY and CDR2 as SMNVEV (reference sequence). V was trimmed by 6 bases and J by 0 bases, leaving 12 bases between them. The CDR3 consists of 15 residues. The CDR3, as DNA: TGTGCCAGCAGCTCAGGGTGGGGCTCCTACAATGAGCAGTTCTTC. Its protein is CASSSGWGSYNEQFF.

V usage is TRBV9 and J usage is TRBJ1-6; perhaps TRBD1 as D (6 bases). The CDR3 is 16 amino acids. V was cut by 0 bases and J by 5 bases, with 12 bases left in between. Germline CDR1 is SGDLS and CDR2 is YYNGEE. The CDR3 is CASSVALRTDNSPLHF. The CDR3 DNA reads TGTGCCAGCAGCGTAGCTCTTCGGACAGATAATTCACCCCTCCACTTT.

V is TRBV21-1 and J is TRBJ1-2; whether TRBD1, the table's D call, matches the DNA was not checked. TRBV21-1 corresponds to a pseudogene. The CDR3 is 11 residues long. CDR3 region: CAPPGINGYTF. The CDR3 DNA reads TGTGCCCCACCAGGCATCAATGGCTACACCTTC.

This clone was seen only once. The V and J genes are TRBV7-2 and TRBJ2-3; D is unresolved. CDR3 length: 12 residues. Trimming left V 5 bases short and J 4 bases short, with 7 bases between. Germline CDR1 SGHTA, CDR2 FQGNSA. As DNA, the CDR3 is TGTGCCAGCAGCCCACTGGCAGATACGCAGTATTTT. Translation gives CASSPLADTQYF.

This CDR3 is CASSSRTGGEKDEQYF. The CDR3 nucleotides read TGTGCCAGCAGCTCTCGGACAGGGGGAGAGAAAGACGAGCAGTACTTC. This chain connects TRBV9 to TRBJ2-7, with 10 bases fitting TRBD1. This CDR3 is built from 16 residues. Germline assignment: CDR1 SGDLS and CDR2 YYNGEE. With V trimmed by 4 bases and J by 5 bases, 12 bases remained unmatched.

The V gene is TRBV5-1, the J gene TRBJ1-2; possibly TRBD1 for D (6 bases). Germline V CDR1 and CDR2: SGHRS, YFSETQ. CDR3 size: 13 residues. Trimming took off 2 bases at V and 4 bases at J, with 9 bases between the two ends. The CDR3: CASSFTGSYGYTF. The DNA of the CDR3 is TGCGCCAGCAGCTTCACAGGGTCCTATGGCTACACCTTC. Using reference TRBV5-1 and TRBJ1-2 for the parts outside the CDR3, the full variable domain is KAGVTQTPRYLIKTRGQQVTLSCSPISGHRSVSWYQQTPGQGLQFLFEYFSETQRNKGNFPGRFSGRQFSNSRSEMNVSTLELGDSALYLCASSFTGSYGYTFGSGTRLTVV.

The chain joins TRBV10-2 to TRBJ1-2; 7 nucleotides align to TRBD1. CDR3 size: 15 residues. Germline V gene sequence: CDR1 WSHSY, CDR2 SAAADI. Trimming took 3 bases from V and 7 from J; bases not matched to a gene: 11. CDR3 amino acids: CASSERGQNLFGYTF. CDR3 DNA: TGCGCCAGCAGTGAAAGGGGGCAGAATCTCTTTGGCTACACCTTC.

This clone occurred a few times. The chain carries TRBV5-6 and TRBJ1-5, with D possibly matching TRBD1 (5 bases). Germline CDR1 is SGHDT and CDR2 is YYEEEE. This CDR3 comprises 14 residues. V was clipped by 2 bases and J by 4 bases, with 10 bases between them. CDR3 nucleotide sequence: TGTGCCAGCAGCTTTAGGGGAAATAATCAGCCCCAGCATTTT. Its protein is CASSFRGNNQPQHF.

This chain uses TRBV14 with TRBJ1-2; D remains ambiguous. Deletions cut 1 base from V and 2 bases from J, with 11 bases between. Germline CDR1 SGHDN, CDR2 FVKESK. This CDR3 has 15 residues. The CDR3 bases are TGTGCCAGCAGCCAAGTTTTTCCACGGAACTATGGCTACACCTTC. The encoded protein is CASSQVFPRNYGYTF.

The chain combines TRBV12-5 with TRBJ1-1; D is undetermined. From germline, CDR1 is LGHNT and CDR2 FRNRAP. The V and J ends lost 2 bases and 6 bases respectively, with 10 bases between them. This CDR3 comprises 13 residues. CDR3 sequence reads: CASGLPPVPEAFF. The CDR3 bases are TGTGCTAGTGGTTTGCCTCCGGTCCCTGAAGCTTTCTTT.

J is TRBJ1-4 and V is TRBV30; D unresolved. The CDR3 totals 12 residues. The germline CDR1 and CDR2 sequences are GTSNPN and SVGIG (reference sequence). The V end was cut by 0 bases, the J end by 8 bases, with 7 bases between. This chain's CDR3 is CAWSVQKEKLFF. The CDR3 DNA reads as TGTGCCTGGAGTGTACAAAAGGAAAAACTGTTTTTT.

The chain joins TRBV5-8 to TRBJ1-4; 7 bases fit TRBD1. The V and J ends lost 0 bases and 0 bases, in that order; junction bases with no gene match: 2. The CDR3 length is 16 residues. Germline CDR1 SGHTS, CDR2 YDEGEE. CDR3 protein: CASSLDRGSTNEKLFF. CDR3 in DNA: TGTGCCAGCAGCTTGGACAGGGGTTCAACTAATGAAAAACTGTTTTTT.

The chain carries TRBV19 and TRBJ2-5; the D gene is possibly TRBD1 (6 bases). The V gene lost 5 bases and the J gene lost 1 base, with 11 bases spanning the gap. The CDR3 contains 14 residues. Germline V gene data show CDR1 as LNHDA and CDR2 as SQIVND (reference sequence). The CDR3, as DNA: TGTGCCAGTAGTGCGAACAGGGTCCAAGAGACCCAGTACTTC. This codes for CASSANRVQETQYF.

The V and J genes are TRBV21-1 and TRBJ2-4; the table's D call TRBD2 went unverified against the DNA. TRBV21-1 is a documented pseudogene. The CDR3 covers 19 residues. As DNA, the CDR3 is TGTGCCAGCAGCAAACTTGAAGGCGGGGCGGTACTAGCCAAAAACATTCAGTACTTC. Its protein is CASSKLEGGAVLAKNIQYF.

This clone was recorded once. The chain is built from TRBV12-3 or TRBV12-4 and TRBJ1-4, with a weak D call TRBD1 (5 bases). The germline V and J ends were trimmed by 5 bases and 11 bases, with 9 bases remaining between them. The CDR3 has 11 amino acids. The CDR3 nucleotides are TGTGCCAGCAGTCACGGGACTAAACTGTTTTTT. It specifies CASSHGTKLFF.

About this clone itself: The limits of the CDR3 on the DNA are not certain, so only TCRdb's listed CDR3 is given. The CDR3 loop is CAWSVGGGARDF. V and J are TRBV30 and TRBJ2-3; TRBD2 is the table's D call, not checked against the DNA. CDR1 and CDR2 (germline): GTSNPN, SVGIG (reference sequence). Both ends counted, the CDR3 spans 12 residues.